The 12 T cell receptor beta chains reported below all come from one sample, sequenced in a study of T cell changes during pregnancy in multiple sclerosis. The assay was immunoSEQ multiplex PCR, and TCRdb's table has in-frame clones only and misses some. The sample lists tens of thousands of clones; around 89% were seen once. This specimen was CD8+ T cells from peripheral blood mononuclear cells, taken after pregnancy. The receptors were gathered from a female donor with multiple sclerosis, enrolled in a pregnancy study.

The chain carries TRBV6-5 and TRBJ2-2; 7 bases agree with TRBD2. V was pared by 2 bases and J by 2 bases, with 5 bases of the junction left unmatched. CDR1 is MNHEY, CDR2 SVGAGI, per germline. This CDR3 has 16 residues. CDR3 nucleotide sequence: TGTGCCAGCAGTTACGGGCTAGCGGAAAACACCGGGGAGCTGTTTTTT. This translates into CASSYGLAENTGELFF.

The rearrangement joins TRBV10-3 to TRBJ2-1; a possible D gene is TRBD1 (6 bases). The CDR3 has 14 amino acids. Looked up from germline, CDR1 is ENHRY and CDR2 is SYGVKD. Trimming cost V 5 bases and J 5 bases, with 13 bases left between them. CDR3 region: CAISITGTNNEQFF. CDR3 nucleotide sequence: TGTGCCATCAGTATAACCGGGACAAACAATGAGCAGTTCTTC.

This chain joins TRBV9 and TRBJ2-7; D unresolved. This CDR3 region has 15 residues. Germline V CDR1 and CDR2: SGDLS, YYNGEE. Trimming pared 0 bases from V and 2 bases from J, leaving 12 bases between. The CDR3 is CASSVGGKSAYEQYF. Written as DNA, the CDR3 is TGTGCCAGCAGCGTAGGAGGAAAGTCTGCCTACGAGCAGTACTTC.

This rearrangement joins TRBV15 to TRBJ2-5; 7 bases line up with TRBD1. This CDR3 region has 16 residues. The V segment lost 0 bases and the J segment 4 bases; nucleotides outside the gene matches: 8. Germline CDR1 is LNHNV and CDR2 is YYDKDF (reference sequence). This CDR3 is CATSRDTTGVRETQYF. The CDR3 nucleotides are TGTGCCACCAGCAGAGATACAACAGGGGTCCGAGAGACCCAGTACTTC.

The gene calls are TRBV27 and TRBJ2-1; TRBD2 matches at 13 bases. V lost 4 bases and J lost 8; bases outside the gene matches: 17. Germline V gene sequence: CDR1 MNHEY, CDR2 SMNVEV (reference sequence). This CDR3 spans 19 amino acids. The CDR3 DNA is TGTGCCAGCAGTTCCCGACAGGGGGTAGGGACTAGCGGGACGGATGAGCAGTTCTTC. It is translated as CASSSRQGVGTSGTDEQFF.

The chain uses TRBV7-9 and TRBJ1-1, with TRBD1 identical over 11 bases. V shed 6 bases, J shed 7 bases, and the junction held 7 bases outside the gene matches. The CDR3 contains 14 residues. Germline V CDR1 and CDR2: SEHNR, FQNEAQ (reference sequence). The CDR3 is CASRGQGANIEAFF. The CDR3 DNA is TGTGCCAGCAGAGGACAGGGGGCGAATATTGAAGCTTTCTTT.

The rearrangement links TRBV10-3 to TRBJ2-3, with 10 bases fitting TRBD2. V gave up 2 bases and J gave up 5 bases; unmatched junction bases: 7. The CDR3 loop spans 16 amino acids. Germline values: CDR1 ENHRY, CDR2 SYGVKD. The CDR3 region is CAISERGLAGVDTQYF. The CDR3 region has the DNA TGTGCCATCAGTGAGCGGGGGCTAGCGGGAGTAGATACGCAGTATTTT.

This clone was counted once. The chain has TRBV19 and TRBJ1-4; 8 nucleotides match TRBD1. With 5 bases clipped from V and 9 bases from J, the junction kept 11 bases outside the gene matches. The CDR3 loop spans 15 amino acids. CDR1 is LNHDA and CDR2 is SQIVND in the germline V gene (reference sequence). CDR3 region: CASSGTGALVQKLFF. In nucleotides, the CDR3 is TGTGCCAGTAGTGGGACAGGTGCCCTAGTCCAAAAACTGTTTTTT.

The chain carries TRBV29-1 and TRBJ2-1, with 8 bases fitting TRBD2. V lost 6 bases, J lost 4 bases, and 2 bases stayed unmatched. Germline lookup yields CDR1 SQVTM and CDR2 ANQGSEA. This CDR3 is 12 amino acids long. CDR3 residues: CSVAGVYNEQFF. The CDR3 nucleotides read TGCAGCGTAGCGGGAGTGTACAATGAGCAGTTCTTC.

This rearrangement joins TRBV19 to TRBJ2-2, with TRBD2 matching over 9 bases. The CDR3 contains 16 residues. V lost 7 bases and J lost 5; bases outside the gene matches: 11. Germline V lookup: CDR1 LNHDA, CDR2 SQIVND (reference sequence). CDR3 sequence reads: CASNRAGLAGTGELFF. The CDR3 DNA reads TGTGCCAGTAATCGGGCGGGACTAGCTGGGACCGGGGAGCTGTTTTTT.

About this clone: The junction departs from the called germline gene at one end, perhaps through a read error. This chain joins TRBV29-1 and TRBJ2-1; D call uncertain. Per the germline V gene, CDR1 is SQVTM and CDR2 is ANQGSEA. CDR3 length: 14 amino acids. The CDR3 protein is CSVEGLTADNEQFF. As DNA, the CDR3 is TGCAGCGTCGAAGGTCTTACAGCTGACAATGAGCAGTTCTTC.

The chain couples TRBV27 to TRBJ2-7; possibly TRBD1 for D (7 bases). Trimming left V 2 bases short and J 9 bases short, with 14 bases between. This CDR3 has 13 residues. Germline V lookup: CDR1 MNHEY, CDR2 SMNVEV (reference sequence). The CDR3 protein is CASSLGRGVGQYF. The CDR3 DNA sequence: TGTGCCAGCAGTTTAGGCAGGGGGGTAGGGCAGTACTTC.